This T cell receptor beta chain was recovered during a study of cytomegalovirus exposure and HLA in healthy donors. Overall study results and limits: Within the data, a cluster of highly shared sequence variants was likely a sequencing artifact.

On this clone: Its specificity is unknown.

PCR used 60 Vbeta primers and 13 Jbeta primers. TCRdb's copy holds only in-frame clones and misses some; the assay was immunoSEQ multiplex PCR. The repertoire includes approximately 170,000 clones, 60% to 85% of them detected once, and about 2.9% sits in the top ten. V lost 7 bases, J lost 3 bases, and 13 bases lay in between. This CDR3 has 14 residues. Germline V gene sequence: CDR1 MNHEY, CDR2 SMNVEV (reference sequence). The V and J genes are TRBV27 and TRBJ2-1; no reliable D call. This TCR was sampled from a female donor in good health and CMV-seronegative. Material: PBMCs. CDR3 in amino acids: CASTLGSHYNEQFF. The DNA for the CDR3 is TGTGCCAGCACCCTGGGTAGCCACTACAATGAGCAGTTCTTC.